These 23 T cell receptor beta chains came from one sample sequenced in a study of identical twins. A single record per CDR3 protein comes from TCRdb applying MiXCR to the 5' RACE reads. The table has hundreds of thousands of distinct CDR3 sequences, 18% seen once. These data were also filed under a second study, of T cells expressing NK-cell markers.

The sample taken for sequencing was PBMCs. These receptors originate from a woman aged 18-29 years in good health.

The table lists this clonotype with a few counts. This chain uses TRBV5-5 with TRBJ1-4; maybe TRBD1 (6 bases). V lost 3 bases and J lost 7, with 16 bases in between. In germline, CDR1 is SGHKS, CDR2 YYEKEE (reference sequence). The CDR3 length is 15 residues. The chain's CDR3 is CASSSDGGSGEKLFF. CDR3 DNA: TGTGCCAGCAGCTCAGACGGGGGCTCGGGTGAAAAACTGTTTTTT.

The chain employs TRBV29-1 and TRBJ2-1; TRBD2 agrees at 9 bases. The CDR3 totals 12 residues. Germline V gene lookup returns CDR1 SQVTM and CDR2 ANQGSEA. V was clipped by 7 bases and J by 9 bases; unmatched bases: 7. The CDR3 coding sequence is TGCAGCGGACCAACACTAGCGGGTGAGCAGTTCTTC. Its translation is CSGPTLAGEQFF.

The chain uses TRBV4-2 and TRBJ2-1; 8 nucleotides align to TRBD2. Germline lookup yields CDR1 LGHNA and CDR2 YNFKEQ. This CDR3 is 15 amino acids long. Germline trimming cut 0 bases from V and 8 bases from J; bases unmatched to any gene: 6. CDR3 in amino acids: CASSQEIGGAYEQFF. CDR3 sequence (DNA): TGTGCCAGCAGCCAAGAGATCGGGGGGGCCTATGAGCAGTTCTTC.

V is TRBV15 and J is TRBJ2-6; maybe TRBD1 (5 bases). Trimming took 8 bases from V and 1 from J, leaving 12 bases between them. The germline CDR1 and CDR2 sequences are LNHNV and YYDKDF (reference sequence). The CDR3 sequence is 15 residues long. The CDR3 DNA reads TGTGCCACCCGACAGTTCCCATCTGGGGCCAACGTCCTGACTTTC. Translation: CATRQFPSGANVLTF.

This clonotype was counted ten times or more. The chain employs TRBV4-2 and TRBJ2-6; D is unresolved. V lost 0 bases and J 0 bases, leaving 9 bases between the germline ends. CDR3 length equals 17 residues. Looked up from germline, CDR1 is LGHNA and CDR2 is YNFKEQ. Here the CDR3 DNA reads TGTGCCAGCAGCCAAGATACGGCGATCTCTGGGGCCAACGTCCTGACTTTC. It encodes CASSQDTAISGANVLTF.

This clonotype was seen only a few times. The chain carries TRBV27 and TRBJ1-1, with 8 bases identical to TRBD1. There are 16 residues in the CDR3. V shed 0 bases and J 4 bases; nucleotides not matched to a gene: 7. CDR1 is MNHEY and CDR2 is SMNVEV in the germline V gene (reference sequence). CDR3 in amino acids: CASSLSMTGAITEAFF. Here the CDR3 DNA reads TGTGCCAGCAGTTTATCGATGACAGGGGCCATCACTGAAGCTTTCTTT.

The J gene is TRBJ2-7, the V gene TRBV27; D is perhaps TRBD2 (6 bases). The CDR3 runs 15 residues. Germline CDR1 is MNHEY and CDR2 is SMNVEV (reference sequence). V lost 2 bases and J lost 4, with 15 bases in between. The CDR3, as DNA: TGTGCCAGCAGTTTAAGGTTGGTGGAGGGATACGAGCAGTACTTC. Translating gives CASSLRLVEGYEQYF.

This clonotype was counted only a few times. The chain couples TRBV12-3 or TRBV12-4 to TRBJ2-5; 12 bases are shared with TRBD2. There are 14 residues in the CDR3. V shed 6 bases, J shed 10 bases, and the junction held 9 bases outside the gene matches. In DNA form, the CDR3 reads TGTGCCAGCAGCGGGACTAGCGGGCCAAGGGACCAGTACTTC. It is translated as CASSGTSGPRDQYF.

The gene calls are TRBV6-5 and TRBJ2-3, with D possibly matching TRBD2 (5 bases). Per germline, CDR1 MNHEY and CDR2 SVGAGI. The CDR3 covers 12 residues. The V gene lost 4 bases and the J gene lost 10 bases, with 12 bases spanning the gap. Written as DNA, the CDR3 is TGTGCCAGCAGTTCGAGGGCCTGGGCGCAGTATTTT. Protein sequence: CASSSRAWAQYF.

This clonotype was found a few times. The chain recombines TRBV12-3 or TRBV12-4 with TRBJ1-2, with a weak D call TRBD1 (6 bases). Trimming left V 5 bases short and J 3 bases short, with 16 bases between. The CDR3 is 15 residues long. In nucleotides, the CDR3 is TGTGCCAGCAGTCAGACCAGGGGAGTCGACTATGGCTACACCTTC. Its protein product is CASSQTRGVDYGYTF.

V is TRBV29-1 and J is TRBJ1-1; D possibly corresponds to TRBD1 (6 bases). Per germline, CDR1 SQVTM and CDR2 ANQGSEA. This CDR3 is 13 amino acids long. V shed 4 bases and J shed 3 bases, with 12 bases lying between them. CDR3: CSVVGDTYTEAFF. As DNA, the CDR3 is TGCAGCGTTGTCGGGGACACGTACACTGAAGCTTTCTTT. Supplemented by reference TRBV29-1 and TRBJ1-1, the full variable domain reads SAVISQKPSRDICQRGTSLTIQCQVDSQVTMMFWYRQQPGQSLTLIATANQGSEATYESGFVIDKFPISRPNLTFSTLTVSNMSPEDSSIYLCSVVGDTYTEAFFGQGTRLTVV.

This clonotype has a single count. The chain employs TRBV14 and TRBJ2-1; 7 nucleotides agree with TRBD2. V lost 1 base and J lost 6; bases outside the gene matches: 9. CDR3 length: 16 amino acids. Germline CDR1 SGHDN, CDR2 FVKESK. This chain's CDR3 is CASSQVAGAISNEQFF. CDR3 nucleotides: TGTGCCAGCAGCCAAGTGGCGGGAGCCATAAGCAATGAGCAGTTCTTC.

There are a few counts of this clonotype. Given the absence of the conserved phenylalanine or tryptophan at the CDR3 end, a read error is likely. Because the CDR3's place on the DNA is in doubt, the DNA is left out and the CDR3 is given as listed by TCRdb. The chain uses TRBV21-1 and TRBJ1-3; the table calls TRBD1, which could not be checked here. TRBV21-1 is tagged as a pseudogene. The CDR3 spans 8 amino acids, including both terminal residues. The CDR3 here is CASSIDRV.

This clonotype was observed a handful of times. This rearrangement joins TRBV12-3 or TRBV12-4 to TRBJ2-2; tentative D call: TRBD2 (6 bases). Trimming removed 1 base from V and 6 bases from J, with 15 bases in between. The CDR3 has 16 amino acids. This chain's CDR3 is CASSLVQLAVSGELFF. CDR3 nucleotide sequence: TGTGCCAGCAGTTTAGTGCAACTAGCTGTTTCCGGGGAGCTGTTTTTT.

The rearrangement links TRBV27 to TRBJ1-5; D gene uncertain. The CDR3 is made up of 16 amino acids. Germline values: CDR1 MNHEY, CDR2 SMNVEV (reference sequence). The V gene lost 5 bases and the J gene lost 1 base, with 15 bases spanning the gap. The CDR3 DNA is TGTGCCAGCAGTGCAGCGGACCGGAGCAGCAATCAGCCCCAGCATTTT. Translation gives CASSAADRSSNQPQHF.

The gene calls are TRBV6-5 and TRBJ2-3; D is unclear. The CDR3 length is 17 residues. V was cut by 0 bases and J by 3 bases, with 16 bases left in between. Germline assignment: CDR1 MNHEY and CDR2 SVGAGI. As DNA, the CDR3 is TGTGCCAGCAGTTACTCGGAGATTCACAGTAGGACAGATACGCAGTATTTT. Residues: CASSYSEIHSRTDTQYF.

This clonotype has a handful of counts. V usage is TRBV12-3 or TRBV12-4 and J usage is TRBJ1-2; 7 nucleotides align to TRBD1. V lost 6 bases to trimming and J lost 0 bases; unmatched junction nucleotides: 10. This CDR3 spans 16 amino acids. The DNA for the CDR3 is TGTGCCAGCAGCATATCCGGGACAGCCTCTAACTATGGCTACACCTTC. Its translation: CASSISGTASNYGYTF.

This clonotype was seen repeatedly, ten times or more. The chain recombines TRBV7-7 with TRBJ2-1; TRBD2 agrees at 7 bases. V gave up 0 bases and J gave up 6 bases; unmatched junction bases: 2. The length of the CDR3 is 14 residues. Germline CDR1 reads SSHAT; CDR2 reads FNYEAQ (reference sequence). In nucleotides, the CDR3 is TGTGCCAGCAGCTTAGCGGGAGGGGTCAATGAGCAGTTCTTC. Translated, it gives CASSLAGGVNEQFF.

This clonotype was counted a few times. The chain employs TRBV12-3 or TRBV12-4 and TRBJ2-1; 9 bases fit TRBD2. The CDR3 loop spans 14 amino acids. V shed 8 bases, J shed 6 bases, and the junction held 8 bases outside the gene matches. This chain's CDR3 is CASSGAGGPNEQFF. The CDR3 DNA is TGTGCCAGCTCCGGGGCGGGAGGGCCCAATGAGCAGTTCTTC.

V usage is TRBV12-3 or TRBV12-4 and J usage is TRBJ2-1, with TRBD1 as a possible D gene (5 bases). Trimming removed 1 base from V and 9 bases from J, with 7 bases in between. CDR3 length: 12 residues. This CDR3 is CASSLDRPEQFF. The CDR3 DNA sequence: TGTGCCAGCAGTTTAGACAGGCCTGAGCAGTTCTTC.

This clonotype has more than one count but fewer than ten. The gene calls are TRBV29-1 and TRBJ1-4; 7 nucleotides match TRBD1. This CDR3 region has 13 residues. CDR1 is SQVTM and CDR2 is ANQGSEA in the germline V gene. Trimming took 3 bases from V and 8 from J; bases not matched to a gene: 6. CDR3 DNA: TGCAGCGTTGACGACAGGGTAGGGGAAAAACTGTTTTTT. This gives the protein CSVDDRVGEKLFF. The complete variable domain, with remaining parts taken from reference TRBV29-1 and TRBJ1-4, reads SAVISQKPSRDICQRGTSLTIQCQVDSQVTMMFWYRQQPGQSLTLIATANQGSEATYESGFVIDKFPISRPNLTFSTLTVSNMSPEDSSIYLCSVDDRVGEKLFFGSGTQLSVL.

This chain connects TRBV6-5 to TRBJ1-1, with a tentative D call TRBD1 (5 bases). Per germline, CDR1 MNHEY and CDR2 SVGAGI. V was cut by 2 bases and J by 11 bases, with 12 bases left in between. The CDR3 sequence is 12 residues long. The CDR3 here is CASSYGTGEAFF. Here the CDR3 DNA reads TGTGCCAGCAGTTACGGGACGGGGGAGGCTTTCTTT.

In its sample, this clonotype was seen many times. V is TRBV12-3 or TRBV12-4 and J is TRBJ2-7; no reliable D call. This CDR3 has 12 amino acids. V dropped 5 bases and J dropped 0 bases, with 5 bases sitting between them. This CDR3 reads CASSQSSYEQYF. For the CDR3, the DNA is TGTGCCAGCAGTCAGAGCTCCTACGAGCAGTACTTC.